What follows are 2 T cell receptor beta chains derived from one specimen sequenced in a study of blood T cells in healthy people across ages. Sample-barcoded 5' priming and a J-beta primer mix drove a second PCR of about 6 to 12 cycles. TCRdb reprocessed the 5' RACE reads via MiXCR and lists one record per CDR3 protein. The table includes around 1,800,000 distinct CDR3 sequences, around 42% detected once. Sequenced material: blood. All receptors derive from a human donor in good health.

This chain joins TRBV6-5 and TRBJ1-2; the match to TRBD1 covers 7 bases. The CDR3 runs to 15 residues. Trimming removed 6 bases from V and 0 bases from J; junction bases left unmatched: 7. Germline V gene sequence: CDR1 MNHEY, CDR2 SVGAGI. In DNA form, the CDR3 reads TGTGCCAGCAGGGGCGACAGGGCCCCTAACTATGGCTACACCTTC. Its translation: CASRGDRAPNYGYTF.

The J gene is TRBJ1-2, the V gene TRBV28, with TRBD1 matching over 12 bases. This CDR3 has 15 amino acids. CDR1 and CDR2 from the germline V gene are MDHEN and SYDVKM. The V and J ends lost 5 bases and 6 bases, in that order; junction bases with no gene match: 7. CDR3 DNA: TGTGCCAGCAGTCCGCGGGGACAGGGGGCGCATGGCTACACCTTC. Its protein is CASSPRGQGAHGYTF.